The source of this TCR beta chain is a study of T cell repertoires in cytomegalovirus infection. Study-level information: Public TCR beta signature analysis indicated the presence of both CMV infection and matching HLA type.

Using its own MiXCR run on the reads, TCRdb lists one record per CDR3 protein. The table includes roughly 280,000 distinct CDR3 sequences, roughly 21% detected once. This CDR3 contains 14 residues. The trim removed 8 bases at V and 4 bases at J, leaving 8 bases unmatched. This clonotype appeared a few times. Its antigen is not known. Study-wide points: Identification of carriers of CMV plus the relevant HLA was achieved through cumulative public TCR beta family frequency. CMV-specific TCR beta clonotypes restricted by HLA-C were the ones dominating the ex vivo response.

The source of this sequence is a human donor in good health (CMV status not recorded). Some clones in this sample may be carry-over from other donors' samples. Source: cultured PBMCs, taken from culture after CMV antigen stimulation. V gene TRBV12-3 or TRBV12-4 combines with J gene TRBJ2-3; 8 bases align to TRBD1. CDR3 region: CASPHRGIPDTQYF. In DNA, the CDR3 is TGTGCCAGCCCCCACAGGGGGATCCCAGATACGCAGTATTTT.